This TCR beta chain was identified during a study of blood T cell repertoires in COVID-19. Overall study: Some COVID-19 samples were acute and others convalescent; all came from the United States, Italy and Spain.

Deletions cut 0 bases from V and 0 bases from J, with 6 bases between. Germline V CDR1 and CDR2: KGHSH, LQKENI. CDR3 length: 15 amino acids. This table comes from immunoSEQ multiplex PCR, and its TCRdb copy is limited to in-frame clones, with some not included. The sample includes about 160,000 clones, around 92% seen only once; the top ten take about 4.6%. The J gene is TRBJ1-3, the V gene TRBV18; D gene unclear. The material sequenced was peripheral blood. This TCR was sampled from a man aged 25-45 years with COVID-19, enrolled during active disease. CDR3 in amino acids: CASSPPARSGNTIYF. DNA for the CDR3: TGTGCCAGCTCACCACCGGCACGCTCTGGAAACACCATATATTTT. The variable domain in full, with the rest retrieved from reference TRBV18 and TRBJ1-3, is NAGVMQNPRHLVRRRGQEARLRCSPMKGHSHVYWYRQLPEEGLKFMVYLQKENIIDESGMPKERFSAEFPKEGPSILRIQQVVRGDSAAYFCASSPPARSGNTIYFGEGSWLTVV.